Listed below are T cell receptor beta chains from one sample, sequenced in a study of T-cell reconstitution after alpha-beta-depleted transplantation in children. Using its own MiXCR run on the PCR reads, TCRdb lists one record per CDR3 protein. The table has roughly 590,000 distinct CDR3 sequences, over 15% seen once. This material consisted of PBMCs from the stem cell graft donor, taken from the stem cell graft. The origin of the receptors is a human donor who donated a stem cell graft to a child with acute myeloid leukemia. Each CDR3 is given with its conserved first and last residue. The D gene is left open where the match is weak. The size entry is marked missing in some rows and otherwise reads once, few, many or a size class.

CDR3: CASLPGTSHRTGELFF
DNA: TGTGCCAGCCTCCCCGGGACTTCCCATCGGACCGGGGAGCTGTTTTTT
J: TRBJ2-2
D: NA
size: many
V: TRBV6-1

CDR3: CASSLWVGTDTQYF
DNA: TGTGCCAGCAGTTTGTGGGTGGGCACAGATACGCAGTATTTT
J: TRBJ2-3
D: NA
size: NA
V: TRBV12-3/TRBV12-4

CDR3: CASSIWTGGNPGNTIYF
DNA: TGTGCCAGCAGTATTTGGACAGGGGGCAATCCCGGAAACACCATATATTTT
J: TRBJ1-3
D: TRBD1
size: NA
V: TRBV7-2

CDR3: CASSRSGEKLFF
DNA: TGTGCCAGCAGCCGGTCGGGTGAAAAACTGTTTTTT
J: TRBJ1-4
D: NA
size: many
V: TRBV12-3/TRBV12-4

CDR3: CASSLGVPGEQYF
DNA: TGTGCCAGCAGCTTAGGGGTACCGGGCGAGCAGTACTTC
J: TRBJ2-7
D: NA
size: NA
V: TRBV7-8

CDR3: CSARTGQPREQFF
DNA: TGCAGTGCTAGAACGGGACAACCGCGGGAGCAGTTCTTC
J: TRBJ2-1
D: NA
size: many
V: TRBV20-1

CDR3: CASRKQASAYNEQFF
DNA: TGTGCCAGCAGAAAACAGGCTAGCGCCTACAATGAGCAGTTCTTC
J: TRBJ2-1
D: NA
size: NA
V: TRBV28

CDR3: CASSFGGRVYNEQFF
DNA: TGCGCCAGCAGCTTTGGCGGCAGGGTCTACAATGAGCAGTTCTTC
J: TRBJ2-1
D: NA
size: NA
V: TRBV5-1

CDR3: CASSQLPGTGLFVSPLHF
DNA: TGCGCCAGCAGCCAACTCCCCGGGACAGGGTTATTTGTCTCACCCCTCCACTTT
J: TRBJ1-6
D: TRBD1
size: NA
V: TRBV4-3

CDR3: CASRSNEQFF
DNA: TGTGCCAGCCGGAGCAATGAGCAGTTCTTC
J: TRBJ2-1
D: NA
size: many
V: TRBV25-1

CDR3: CSARGLSGGGWTVNEQFF
DNA: TGCAGTGCTAGGGGTCTAAGCGGGGGGGGCTGGACCGTCAATGAGCAGTTCTTC
J: TRBJ2-1
D: TRBD2
size: NA
V: TRBV20-1

CDR3: CASSLGSRDTQYF
DNA: TGTGCCAGCAGTTTGGGGTCCAGGGATACGCAGTATTTT
J: TRBJ2-3
D: NA
size: few
V: TRBV12-3/TRBV12-4

CDR3: CASSRSQGFTEAFF
DNA: TGTGCCAGCAGTCGTTCCCAGGGTTTCACTGAAGCTTTCTTT
J: TRBJ1-1
D: NA
size: NA
V: TRBV7-9

CDR3: CSARGSGGASYNEQFF
DNA: TGCAGTGCTAGAGGTAGCGGGGGGGCCTCGTACAATGAGCAGTTCTTC
J: TRBJ2-1
D: TRBD2
size: NA
V: TRBV20-1